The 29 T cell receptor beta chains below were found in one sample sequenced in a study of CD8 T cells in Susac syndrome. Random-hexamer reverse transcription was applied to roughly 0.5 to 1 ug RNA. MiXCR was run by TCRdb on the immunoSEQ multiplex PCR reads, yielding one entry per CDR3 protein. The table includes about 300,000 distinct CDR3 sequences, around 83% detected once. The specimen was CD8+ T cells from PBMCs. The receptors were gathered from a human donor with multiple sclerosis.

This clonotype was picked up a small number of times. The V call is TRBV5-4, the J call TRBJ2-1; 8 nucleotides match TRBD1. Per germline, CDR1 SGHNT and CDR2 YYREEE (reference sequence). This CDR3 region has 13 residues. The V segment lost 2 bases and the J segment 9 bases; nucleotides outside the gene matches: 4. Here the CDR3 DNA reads TGTGCCAGCAGCTTCCAGGGGGCGACTGAGCAGTTCTTC. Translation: CASSFQGATEQFF.

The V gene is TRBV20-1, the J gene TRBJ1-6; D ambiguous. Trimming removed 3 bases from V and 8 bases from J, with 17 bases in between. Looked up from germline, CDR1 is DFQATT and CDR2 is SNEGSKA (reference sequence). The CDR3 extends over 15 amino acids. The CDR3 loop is CSARDTGSGDSPLHF. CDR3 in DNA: TGCAGTGCTAGGGATACCGGGTCGGGAGATTCACCCCTCCACTTT.

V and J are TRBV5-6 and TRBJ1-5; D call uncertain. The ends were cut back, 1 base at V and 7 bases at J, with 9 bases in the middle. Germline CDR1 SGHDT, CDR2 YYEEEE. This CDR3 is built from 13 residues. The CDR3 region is CASSLTRAQPQHF. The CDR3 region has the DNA TGTGCCAGCAGCTTGACGCGGGCACAGCCCCAGCATTTT.

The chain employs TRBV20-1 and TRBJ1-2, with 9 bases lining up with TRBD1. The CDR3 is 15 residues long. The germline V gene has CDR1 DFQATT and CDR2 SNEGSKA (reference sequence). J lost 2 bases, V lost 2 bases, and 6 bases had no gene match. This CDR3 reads CSARWGQGSNYGYTF. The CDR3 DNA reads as TGCAGTGCTAGATGGGGACAGGGATCGAACTATGGCTACACCTTC.

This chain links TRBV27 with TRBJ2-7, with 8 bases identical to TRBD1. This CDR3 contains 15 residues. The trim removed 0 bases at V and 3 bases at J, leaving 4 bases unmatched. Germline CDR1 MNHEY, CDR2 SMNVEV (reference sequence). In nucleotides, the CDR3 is TGTGCCAGCAGTTTATCGCGGGACAGGTTCTACGAGCAGTACTTC. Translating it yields CASSLSRDRFYEQYF.

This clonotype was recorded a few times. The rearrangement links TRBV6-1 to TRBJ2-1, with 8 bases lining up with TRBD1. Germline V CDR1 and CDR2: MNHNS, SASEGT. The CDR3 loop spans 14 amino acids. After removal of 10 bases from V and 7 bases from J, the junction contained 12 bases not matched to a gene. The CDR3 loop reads CATQPRQGRNEQFF. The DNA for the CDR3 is TGTGCCACCCAGCCAAGACAGGGGAGGAATGAGCAGTTCTTC.

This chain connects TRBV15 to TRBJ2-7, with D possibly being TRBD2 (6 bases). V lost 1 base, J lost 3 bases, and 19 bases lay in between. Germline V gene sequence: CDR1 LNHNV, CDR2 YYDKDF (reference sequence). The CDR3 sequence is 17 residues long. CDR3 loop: CATSRAPGTPDYYEQYF. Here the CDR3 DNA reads TGTGCCACCAGCAGAGCCCCCGGGACTCCGGACTACTACGAGCAGTACTTC.

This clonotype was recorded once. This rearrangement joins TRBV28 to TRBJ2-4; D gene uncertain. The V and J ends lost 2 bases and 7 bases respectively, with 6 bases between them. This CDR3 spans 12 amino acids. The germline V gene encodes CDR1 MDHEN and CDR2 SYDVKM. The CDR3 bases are TGTGCCAGCAGTTTAGTCCAGAACATTCAGTACTTC. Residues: CASSLVQNIQYF. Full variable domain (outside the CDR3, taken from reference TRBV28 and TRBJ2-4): DVKVTQSSRYLVKRTGEKVFLECVQDMDHENMFWYRQDPGLGLRLIYFSYDVKMKEKGDIPEGYSVSREKKERFSLILESASTNQTSMYLCASSLVQNIQYFGAGTRLSVL.

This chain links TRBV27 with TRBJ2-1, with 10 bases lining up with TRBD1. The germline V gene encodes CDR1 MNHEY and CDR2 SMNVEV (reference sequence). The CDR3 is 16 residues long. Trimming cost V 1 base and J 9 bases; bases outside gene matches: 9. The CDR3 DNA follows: TGTGCCAGCAGTTTATATGCTGAGACAGGGGGCTTTGAGCAGTTCTTC. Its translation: CASSLYAETGGFEQFF.

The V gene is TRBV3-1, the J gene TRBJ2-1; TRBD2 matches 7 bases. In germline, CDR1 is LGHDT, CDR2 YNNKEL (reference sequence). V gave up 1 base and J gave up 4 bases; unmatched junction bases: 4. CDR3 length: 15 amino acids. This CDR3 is CASSQGLAGYNEQFF. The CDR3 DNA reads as TGTGCCAGCAGCCAAGGACTAGCCGGTTACAATGAGCAGTTCTTC.

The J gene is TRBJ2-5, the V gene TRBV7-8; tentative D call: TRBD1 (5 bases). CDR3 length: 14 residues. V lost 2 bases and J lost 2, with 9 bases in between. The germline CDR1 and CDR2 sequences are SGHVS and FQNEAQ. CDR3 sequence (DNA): TGTGCCAGCAGCTTACATAAGGGGCAAGAGACCCAGTACTTC. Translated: CASSLHKGQETQYF.

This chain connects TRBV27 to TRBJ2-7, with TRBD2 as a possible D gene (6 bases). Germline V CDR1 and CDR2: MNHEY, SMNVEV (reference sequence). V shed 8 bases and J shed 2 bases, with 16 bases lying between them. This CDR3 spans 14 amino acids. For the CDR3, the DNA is TGTGCCAGCTGTTCTGGGACTCCCGCCTACGAGCAGTACTTC. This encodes CASCSGTPAYEQYF.

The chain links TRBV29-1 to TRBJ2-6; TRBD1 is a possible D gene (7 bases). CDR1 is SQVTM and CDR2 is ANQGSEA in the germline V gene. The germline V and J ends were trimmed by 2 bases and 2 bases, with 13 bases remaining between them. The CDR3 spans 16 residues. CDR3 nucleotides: TGCAGCGTTGAACAGGGGGGATTCGCTGGGGCCAACGTCCTGACTTTC. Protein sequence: CSVEQGGFAGANVLTF.

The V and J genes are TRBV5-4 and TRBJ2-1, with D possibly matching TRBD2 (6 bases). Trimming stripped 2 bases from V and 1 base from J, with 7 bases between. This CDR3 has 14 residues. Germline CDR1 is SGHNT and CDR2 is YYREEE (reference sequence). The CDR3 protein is CASSFGGSYNEQFF. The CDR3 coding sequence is TGTGCCAGCAGCTTTGGGGGGTCCTACAATGAGCAGTTCTTC.

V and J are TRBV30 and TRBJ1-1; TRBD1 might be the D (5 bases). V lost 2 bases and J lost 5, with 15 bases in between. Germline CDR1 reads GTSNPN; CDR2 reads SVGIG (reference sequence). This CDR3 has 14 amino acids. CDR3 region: CAWSQFQGVTEAFF. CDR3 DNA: TGTGCCTGGAGTCAGTTTCAAGGGGTAACTGAAGCTTTCTTT. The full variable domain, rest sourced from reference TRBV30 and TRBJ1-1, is SQTIHQWPATLVQPVGSPLSLECTVEGTSNPNLYWYRQAAGRGLQLLFYSVGIGQISSEVPQNLSASRPQDRQFILSSKKLLLSDSGFYLCAWSQFQGVTEAFFGQGTRLTVV.

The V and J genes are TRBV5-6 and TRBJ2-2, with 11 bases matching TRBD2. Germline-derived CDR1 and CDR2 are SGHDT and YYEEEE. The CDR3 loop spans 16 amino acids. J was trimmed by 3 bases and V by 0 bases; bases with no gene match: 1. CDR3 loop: CASSLGLAGYTGELFF. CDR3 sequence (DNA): TGTGCCAGCAGCTTGGGACTAGCGGGGTACACCGGGGAGCTGTTTTTT.

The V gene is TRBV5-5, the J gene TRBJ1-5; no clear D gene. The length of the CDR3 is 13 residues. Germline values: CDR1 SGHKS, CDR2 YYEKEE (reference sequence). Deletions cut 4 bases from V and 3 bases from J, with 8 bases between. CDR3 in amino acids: CASSPAINQPQHF. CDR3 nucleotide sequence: TGTGCCAGCAGCCCGGCCATCAATCAGCCCCAGCATTTT.

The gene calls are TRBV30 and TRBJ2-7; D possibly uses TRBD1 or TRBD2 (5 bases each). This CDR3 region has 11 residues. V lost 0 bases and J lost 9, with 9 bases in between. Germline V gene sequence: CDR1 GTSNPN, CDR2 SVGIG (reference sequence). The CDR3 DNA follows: TGTGCCTGGAGTGTGGGACGGGGGCAGTACTTC. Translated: CAWSVGRGQYF.

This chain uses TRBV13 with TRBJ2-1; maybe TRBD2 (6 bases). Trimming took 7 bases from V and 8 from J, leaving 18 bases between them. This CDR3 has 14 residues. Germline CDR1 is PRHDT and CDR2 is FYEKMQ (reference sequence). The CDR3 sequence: CASTRDPGGDEQFF. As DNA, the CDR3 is TGTGCCAGCACCCGGGACCCCGGCGGGGATGAGCAGTTCTTC.

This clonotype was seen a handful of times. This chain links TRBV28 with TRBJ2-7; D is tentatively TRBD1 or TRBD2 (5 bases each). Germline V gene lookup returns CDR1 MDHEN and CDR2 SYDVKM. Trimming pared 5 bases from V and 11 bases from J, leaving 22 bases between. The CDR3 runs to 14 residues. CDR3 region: CASSMGEALLQEYF. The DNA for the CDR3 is TGTGCCAGCAGTATGGGAGAGGCTTTACTACAGGAGTACTTC.

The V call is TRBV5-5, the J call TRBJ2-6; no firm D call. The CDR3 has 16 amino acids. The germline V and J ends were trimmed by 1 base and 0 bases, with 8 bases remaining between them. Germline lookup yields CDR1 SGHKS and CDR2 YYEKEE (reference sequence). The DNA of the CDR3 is TGTGCCAGCAGCTTGTATCAGAGCTCTGGGGCCAACGTCCTGACTTTC. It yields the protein CASSLYQSSGANVLTF.

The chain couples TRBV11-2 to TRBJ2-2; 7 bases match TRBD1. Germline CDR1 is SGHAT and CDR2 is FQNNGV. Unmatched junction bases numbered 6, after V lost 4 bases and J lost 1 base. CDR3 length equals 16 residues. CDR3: CASSSTTGQNTGELFF. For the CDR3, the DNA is TGTGCCAGCAGCTCTACGACAGGGCAGAACACCGGGGAGCTGTTTTTT.

CDR3 loop: CASSITGTAEGRVGYTF. As DNA, the CDR3 is TGTGCCAGTAGTATAACCGGGACGGCGGAGGGACGAGTAGGCTACACCTTC. The chain combines TRBV19 with TRBJ1-2, with D tentatively TRBD1 (5 bases). Germline CDR1 reads LNHDA; CDR2 reads SQIVND (reference sequence). The CDR3 has 17 amino acids. V was clipped by 2 bases and J by 8 bases, with 24 bases between them.

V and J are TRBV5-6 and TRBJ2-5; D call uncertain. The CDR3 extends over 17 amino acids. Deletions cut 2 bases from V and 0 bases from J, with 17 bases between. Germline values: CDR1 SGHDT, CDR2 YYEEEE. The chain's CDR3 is CASSFVLPEQYQETQYF. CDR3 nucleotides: TGTGCCAGCAGCTTCGTTCTTCCGGAACAGTACCAAGAGACCCAGTACTTC. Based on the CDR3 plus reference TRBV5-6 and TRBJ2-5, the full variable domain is DAGVTQSPTHLIKTRGQQVTLRCSPKSGHDTVSWYQQALGQGPQFIFQYYEEEERQRGNFPDRFSGHQFPNYSSELNVNALLLGDSALYLCASSFVLPEQYQETQYFGPGTRLLVL.

The CDR3 nucleotides are TGTGCCAGCAATCCCCCAGGGGAACAGGGAAACAATGAGCAGTTCTTC. Its translation is CASNPPGEQGNNEQFF. The chain couples TRBV28 to TRBJ2-1; possibly TRBD1 for D (6 bases). This CDR3 comprises 16 residues. Germline CDR1 reads MDHEN; CDR2 reads SYDVKM. V dropped 7 bases and J dropped 5 bases, with 21 bases sitting between them.

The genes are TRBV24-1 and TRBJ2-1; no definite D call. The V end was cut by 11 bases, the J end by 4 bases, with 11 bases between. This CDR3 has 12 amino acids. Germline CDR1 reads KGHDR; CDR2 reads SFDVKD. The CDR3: CAIQNGYNEQFF. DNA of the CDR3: TGTGCCATCCAAAACGGGTACAATGAGCAGTTCTTC.

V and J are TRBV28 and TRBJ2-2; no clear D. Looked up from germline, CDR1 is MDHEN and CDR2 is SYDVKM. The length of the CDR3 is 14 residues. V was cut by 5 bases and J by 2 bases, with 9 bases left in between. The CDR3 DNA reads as TGTGCCAGCAGTCTAGACGGTAACACCGGGGAGCTGTTTTTT. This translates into CASSLDGNTGELFF. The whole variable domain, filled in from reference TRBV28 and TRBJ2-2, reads DVKVTQSSRYLVKRTGEKVFLECVQDMDHENMFWYRQDPGLGLRLIYFSYDVKMKEKGDIPEGYSVSREKKERFSLILESASTNQTSMYLCASSLDGNTGELFFGEGSRLTVL.

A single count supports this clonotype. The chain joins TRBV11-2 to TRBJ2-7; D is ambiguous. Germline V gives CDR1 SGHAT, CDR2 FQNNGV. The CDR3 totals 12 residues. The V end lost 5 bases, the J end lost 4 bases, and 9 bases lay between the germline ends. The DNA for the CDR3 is TGTGCCAGCAGCCCCATAAGGTACGAGCAGTACTTC. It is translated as CASSPIRYEQYF.

For the CDR3, the DNA is TGTGCCAGCAGCCAAGCCGGGACAGGGGATTATGGGGATGGCTACACCTTC. Translation: CASSQAGTGDYGDGYTF. The chain joins TRBV4-2 to TRBJ1-2, with 10 bases matching TRBD1. The germline gives CDR1 LGHNA, CDR2 YNFKEQ. V was clipped by 1 base and J by 6 bases; unmatched bases: 11. This CDR3 is built from 17 residues.